Presented here are 22 T cell receptor beta chains from one specimen sequenced in a study of early T cells in non-severe SARS-CoV-2 infection. Each CDR3 protein is one row after TCRdb ran MiXCR on the 5' RACE reads. The data hold more than 25,000 distinct CDR3 sequences, with 5.3% observed a single time. The sample was whole blood. The receptors were sampled from an adult who was a healthcare worker with PCR-confirmed SARS-CoV-2 infection or an uninfected control (not recorded which).

In this sample, this clonotype turned up many times. The chain carries TRBV2 and TRBJ2-1; weak D call: TRBD1 (6 bases). Germline-derived CDR1 and CDR2 are SNHLY and FYNNEI. The CDR3 is 14 amino acids. V dropped 7 bases and J dropped 1 base, with 11 bases sitting between them. CDR3 protein: CASNRELSYNEQFF. The CDR3 DNA follows: TGTGCCAGCAACAGGGAACTATCCTACAATGAGCAGTTCTTC.

The table lists this clonotype with a few counts. The CDR3 is CASGSGTDSYEQYF. CDR3 DNA: TGTGCCAGCGGGTCCGGGACGGACTCCTACGAGCAGTACTTC. The V gene is TRBV6-2 or TRBV6-3, the J gene TRBJ2-7; D assignment may be TRBD1 or TRBD2 (5 bases each). CDR1 and CDR2 from the germline V gene are MNHEY and SVGEGT. V lost 8 bases and J lost 0, with 14 bases in between. This CDR3 has 14 residues.

This clonotype has a count of ten or more. The chain joins TRBV25-1 to TRBJ2-6; 9 nucleotides agree with TRBD1. The CDR3 sequence is 18 residues long. The germline V gene encodes CDR1 MGHDK and CDR2 SYGVNS. V lost 6 bases, J lost 4 bases, and 13 bases stayed unmatched. CDR3 in amino acids: CASSDIRDRVKGANVLTF. The CDR3 coding sequence is TGTGCCAGCAGCGATATCCGGGACAGGGTGAAAGGGGCCAACGTCCTGACTTTC.

This clonotype showed up many times. The V call is TRBV12-3 or TRBV12-4, the J call TRBJ1-5; 7 bases align to TRBD1. The CDR3 is 15 residues long. V gave up 5 bases and J gave up 4 bases; unmatched junction bases: 8. DNA for the CDR3: TGTGCCAGCAGTCCACGAGGGACAGCTAATCAGCCCCAGCATTTT. Its protein product is CASSPRGTANQPQHF.

The rearrangement uses TRBV18 and TRBJ1-2; 7 nucleotides align to TRBD1. The CDR3 contains 15 residues. Germline-derived CDR1 and CDR2 are KGHSH and LQKENI. The V gene end was trimmed by 1 base and the J gene end by 5 bases; junction bases not matched to a gene: 7. The CDR3 DNA reads TGTGCCAGCTCACCACGCGACAGGGAAGATTATGGCTACACCTTC. This translates into CASSPRDREDYGYTF. Using reference TRBV18 and TRBJ1-2 for the parts outside the CDR3, the full variable domain is NAGVMQNPRHLVRRRGQEARLRCSPMKGHSHVYWYRQLPEEGLKFMVYLQKENIIDESGMPKERFSAEFPKEGPSILRIQQVVRGDSAAYFCASSPRDREDYGYTFGSGTRLTVV.

This clonotype was detected many times. J is TRBJ1-1 and V is TRBV15; D is undetermined. The CDR3 length is 12 residues. V was clipped by 3 bases and J by 9 bases, with 11 bases between them. Germline V lookup: CDR1 LNHNV, CDR2 YYDKDF (reference sequence). The DNA for the CDR3 is TGTGCCACCAGCAGCAGCGGTGGCCAAGCTTTCTTT. Amino acid sequence: CATSSSGGQAFF.

This clonotype turned up a few times. This chain joins TRBV5-6 and TRBJ1-2; 7 bases map to TRBD1. The CDR3 extends over 15 amino acids. V was pared by 0 bases and J by 6 bases, with 8 bases of the junction left unmatched. Germline CDR1 and CDR2: SGHDT and YYEEEE. The CDR3, as DNA: TGTGCCAGCAGCTTGGCCCCAGCAGGGGGTAATGGCTACACCTTC. Translation: CASSLAPAGGNGYTF. Full variable domain (missing parts from reference TRBV5-6 and TRBJ1-2): DAGVTQSPTHLIKTRGQQVTLRCSPKSGHDTVSWYQQALGQGPQFIFQYYEEEERQRGNFPDRFSGHQFPNYSSELNVNALLLGDSALYLCASSLAPAGGNGYTFGSGTRLTVV.

This clonotype was seen a handful of times. The rearrangement uses TRBV4-3 and TRBJ1-2; possibly TRBD1 for D (5 bases). Germline V gene sequence: CDR1 LGHNA, CDR2 YSLEER. Trimming took 4 bases from V and 5 from J, leaving 17 bases between them. CDR3 length: 15 residues. CDR3 amino acids: CASSRGRAGSYGYTF. For the CDR3, the DNA is TGCGCCAGCAGCCGGGGCCGGGCGGGTTCGTATGGCTACACCTTC.

At least ten counts were recorded for this clonotype. The chain has TRBV3-1 and TRBJ1-3, with 7 nucleotides matching TRBD1. Germline CDR1 reads LGHDT; CDR2 reads YNNKEL (reference sequence). This CDR3 contains 14 residues. Trimming cost V 8 bases and J 4 bases; bases outside gene matches: 8. CDR3 sequence reads: CASRSQGHGNTIYF. CDR3 coding DNA: TGTGCCAGCCGGTCACAGGGGCACGGAAACACCATATATTTT.

This clonotype was observed a handful of times. J is TRBJ1-4 and V is TRBV7-8, with 7 nucleotides matching TRBD1. J was trimmed by 7 bases and V by 5 bases; bases with no gene match: 7. The CDR3 is made up of 14 amino acids. From germline, CDR1 is SGHVS and CDR2 FQNEAQ. The CDR3: CASSPGQMSEKLFF. As DNA, the CDR3 is TGTGCCAGCAGCCCGGGACAGATGAGTGAAAAACTGTTTTTT.

The sample holds a few counts of this clonotype. The chain couples TRBV7-9 to TRBJ2-1; 14 nucleotides match TRBD2. This CDR3 spans 15 amino acids. Looked up from germline, CDR1 is SEHNR and CDR2 is FQNEAQ (reference sequence). J gave up 6 bases and V 5 bases, and 3 bases lay outside the gene matches. The CDR3 region has the DNA TGTGCCAGCAGCGTGGGACTAGCGGGAGTCAATGAGCAGTTCTTC. Its translation: CASSVGLAGVNEQFF.

The chain has TRBV11-2 and TRBJ2-5; no reliable D call. Deletions cut 4 bases from V and 1 base from J, with 13 bases between. Germline CDR1 is SGHAT and CDR2 is FQNNGV. The CDR3 covers 15 residues. In DNA form, the CDR3 reads TGTGCCAGCAGCTACCATCCGCCGGGCCAAGAGACCCAGTACTTC. It translates to CASSYHPPGQETQYF.

This clonotype appeared many times. The rearrangement links TRBV28 to TRBJ2-1; 10 bases align to TRBD2. The CDR3 totals 20 residues. The junction had 18 bases not matched to a gene; V was cut back by 6 bases and J by 1 base. The germline V gene encodes CDR1 MDHEN and CDR2 SYDVKM. The DNA of the CDR3 is TGTGCCAGCAGCCCCCCTAGCGGGAGTCACCTTAAGGGGTCCTACAATGAGCAGTTCTTC. Its translation: CASSPPSGSHLKGSYNEQFF.

In its sample, this clonotype was seen many times. The V and J genes are TRBV20-1 and TRBJ2-7; 11 bases match TRBD1. Germline V gene lookup returns CDR1 DFQATT and CDR2 SNEGSKA (reference sequence). This CDR3 region has 14 residues. J was trimmed by 5 bases and V by 5 bases; bases with no gene match: 8. Written as DNA, the CDR3 is TGCAGTGCTCCCGGGACAGGGGGTTTGGACGAGCAGTACTTC. This codes for CSAPGTGGLDEQYF.

This clonotype showed up many times. V usage is TRBV5-1 and J usage is TRBJ2-1; D gene unclear. Germline assignment: CDR1 SGHRS and CDR2 YFSETQ. The CDR3 totals 14 residues. Trimming took off 5 bases at V and 0 bases at J, with 9 bases between the two ends. CDR3 bases: TGCGCCAGCAGAGTGAATCCCTCCTACAATGAGCAGTTCTTC. Amino acid sequence: CASRVNPSYNEQFF.

This clonotype was seen more than once but under ten times. The rearrangement uses TRBV28 and TRBJ2-3; 7 nucleotides line up with TRBD1. CDR1 and CDR2 from the germline V gene are MDHEN and SYDVKM. J lost 3 bases, V lost 5 bases, and 5 bases had no gene match. The CDR3 has 14 residues. The CDR3 reads CASSPGQRTDTQYF. CDR3 nucleotides: TGTGCCAGCAGTCCGGGACAGAGGACAGATACGCAGTATTTT.

This clonotype was recorded at least ten times. The gene calls are TRBV7-2 and TRBJ2-5, with D unresolved. The CDR3 has 14 residues. The germline V gene has CDR1 SGHTA and CDR2 FQGNSA. Trimming pared 1 base from V and 5 bases from J, leaving 11 bases between. The CDR3 loop reads CASSLGPLSETQYF. The CDR3 DNA is TGTGCCAGCAGCTTAGGACCCTTATCGGAGACCCAGTACTTC.

This clonotype has at least ten counts. The rearrangement joins TRBV6-6 to TRBJ1-6; perhaps TRBD1 as D (6 bases). CDR3 length: 15 residues. Per the germline V gene, CDR1 is MNHNY and CDR2 is SVGAGI (reference sequence). Trimming removed 4 bases from V and 9 bases from J, with 16 bases in between. The CDR3 reads CASSLDRPSASPLHF. CDR3 DNA: TGTGCCAGCAGTTTAGACAGGCCTTCGGCTTCACCCCTCCACTTT.

This clonotype was seen many times. The rearrangement joins TRBV6-1 to TRBJ1-2, with a tentative D call TRBD1 (5 bases). Germline assignment: CDR1 MNHNS and CDR2 SASEGT. CDR3 length: 17 amino acids. Trimming cost V 2 bases and J 4 bases, with 20 bases left between them. The CDR3 loop reads CASSEFGRALRTYGYTF. Written as DNA, the CDR3 is TGTGCCAGCAGTGAATTTGGCAGGGCGCTGCGTACCTATGGCTACACCTTC.

This clonotype appeared many times. The J gene is TRBJ2-5, the V gene TRBV5-1; TRBD2 matches 8 bases. The CDR3 is 15 residues long. The germline CDR1 and CDR2 sequences are SGHRS and YFSETQ. Trimming cost V 3 bases and J 3 bases; bases outside gene matches: 7. The CDR3 here is CASSSSVGGEETQYF. CDR3 in DNA: TGCGCCAGCAGCTCGTCCGTCGGGGGGGAAGAGACCCAGTACTTC.

Many counts were recorded for this clonotype. The CDR3: CASRGDRGYNSPLHF. The CDR3 nucleotides are TGTGCCAGCAGGGGCGACAGGGGTTATAATTCACCCCTCCACTTT. The rearrangement links TRBV28 to TRBJ1-6, with TRBD1 matching 8 bases. The J segment lost 4 bases and the V segment lost 6 bases, leaving 5 bases of the junction unmatched. This CDR3 is built from 15 residues. CDR1 and CDR2 from the germline V gene are MDHEN and SYDVKM.

This clonotype occurred many times. The V call is TRBV18, the J call TRBJ2-7, with D possibly being TRBD2 (6 bases). The CDR3 loop spans 14 amino acids. The V gene's germline CDR1 is KGHSH and CDR2 LQKENI. V was trimmed by 6 bases and J by 6 bases, leaving 18 bases between them. The CDR3 bases are TGTGCCAGCTCCCCCCGGGGGAGCTTTTCCGAGCAGTACTTC. It translates to CASSPRGSFSEQYF.